This TCR beta chain originates from a study of human CD8 memory T cell subsets. Enriched by negative magnetic separation, total CD8+ T cells were obtained. UMI-labeled 5' RACE was the method by which TCR beta libraries were made. TCRdb reprocessed the 5' RACE reads and reports one entry per CDR3 protein, with no DNA. Its listing shows more than 6,500 distinct CDR3 sequences. The sample was CD8+ stem-like memory T cells (TSCM and TCM) sorted from PBMCs. Indicated subset: stem-like memory CD8 T cells (TSTEM), CCR7+ PD-1- TIGIT-. The TCR originated in a human donor in good health.

The CDR3 reads CASSPLAGSGYEQYF. The chain links TRBV27 to TRBJ2-7; there is no DNA to check the TCRdb D call of TRBD2. The germline V gene encodes CDR1 MNHEY and CDR2 SMNVEV (reference sequence). This CDR3 region has 15 residues.